Below are 22 T cell receptor beta chains sequenced from a single sample in a study of shared clonotypes between healthy human individuals. Measured with immunoSEQ multiplex PCR; TCRdb has only the in-frame clones, and not every one. The sample yields 1,500,000 or so clones, roughly 97% seen once. Sequencing used naive CD4+ T cells sorted from blood. Subset given: CD45RA+ positively selected. Receptors originate from a man under 40 in good health.

The J gene is TRBJ2-2, the V gene TRBV9; possible D gene TRBD2, 5 bases. CDR3 length: 16 residues. Between the trimmed V and J ends, which lost 0 bases and 1 base, there was a span of 10 bases. Looked up from germline, CDR1 is SGDLS and CDR2 is YYNGEE. The CDR3 here is CASSVVGGKNTGELFF. CDR3 DNA sequence: TGTGCCAGCAGCGTAGTTGGAGGCAAGAACACCGGGGAGCTGTTTTTT.

The chain links TRBV29-1 to TRBJ2-3; a weak D match, TRBD2 (6 bases). Deletions cut 2 bases from V and 1 base from J, with 16 bases between. The V gene's germline CDR1 is SQVTM and CDR2 ANQGSEA. This CDR3 has 16 amino acids. The CDR3 DNA reads as TGCAGCGTTGAAAGGCGCAGACTAGAAGGCACAGATACGCAGTATTTT. Translated, it gives CSVERRRLEGTDTQYF.

This chain uses TRBV9 with TRBJ1-3; D unclear. The V end was cut by 4 bases, the J end by 3 bases, with 8 bases between. Germline V gene sequence: CDR1 SGDLS, CDR2 YYNGEE. The CDR3 covers 13 residues. CDR3 loop: CASSNLLGNTIYF. CDR3 DNA: TGTGCCAGCAGCAACCTTCTTGGAAACACCATATATTTT.

The rearrangement uses TRBV7-9 and TRBJ2-1, with D hard to call. The CDR3 loop spans 14 amino acids. Germline CDR1 is SEHNR and CDR2 is FQNEAQ (reference sequence). V lost 1 base and J 4 bases, leaving 8 bases between the germline ends. CDR3 DNA sequence: TGTGCCAGCAGCTTAGTGGGCAGATACAATGAGCAGTTCTTC. It is translated as CASSLVGRYNEQFF. Based on the CDR3 plus reference TRBV7-9 and TRBJ2-1, the full variable domain is DTGVSQNPRHKITKRGQNVTFRCDPISEHNRLYWYRQTLGQGPEFLTYFQNEAQLEKSRLLSDRFSAERPKGSFSTLEIQRTEQGDSAMYLCASSLVGRYNEQFFGPGTRLTVL.

V gene TRBV4-2 combines with J gene TRBJ2-7; D might be TRBD1 or TRBD2, each matching 5 bases. Trimming pared 0 bases from V and 3 bases from J, leaving 18 bases between. Germline V lookup: CDR1 LGHNA, CDR2 YNFKEQ. There are 17 residues in the CDR3. The DNA of the CDR3 is TGTGCCAGCAGCCAAGAGAAATCGGGACCCCACAACTACGAGCAGTACTTC. Amino acid sequence: CASSQEKSGPHNYEQYF.

A remark on this clone: The same CDR3 can be traced to other DNA sequences in this sample. CDR3: CASSGYGYTF. Written as DNA, the CDR3 is TGTGCCAGCAGTGGTTATGGCTACACCTTC. The V call is TRBV6-1, the J call TRBJ1-2, with D unresolved. Germline loops: CDR1 MNHNS, CDR2 SASEGT. Trimming pared 4 bases from V and 5 bases from J, leaving 2 bases between. The CDR3 is 10 residues long.

This rearrangement joins TRBV6-1 to TRBJ2-2, with 8 positions matching TRBD2. The CDR3 is 14 residues long. The trim removed 7 bases at V and 5 bases at J, leaving 6 bases unmatched. The germline V gene encodes CDR1 MNHNS and CDR2 SASEGT. CDR3 protein: CASTRRGGTGELFF. Here the CDR3 DNA reads TGTGCCAGCACCCGACGGGGGGGGACCGGGGAGCTGTTTTTT.

The chain combines TRBV5-5 with TRBJ2-3; 12 positions match TRBD1. Unmatched junction bases numbered 6, after V lost 4 bases and J lost 9 bases. CDR1 is SGHKS, CDR2 YYEKEE, per germline (reference sequence). The CDR3 contains 14 residues. The CDR3 sequence is CASSKGQGAITQYF. CDR3 sequence (DNA): TGTGCCAGCAGCAAGGGACAGGGGGCGATCACGCAGTATTTT.

Here the CDR3 reads CASRQPTPGVEQYF. The CDR3 DNA follows: TGTGCCAGCAGACAACCCACTCCAGGGGTCGAGCAGTACTTC. The V and J genes are TRBV28 and TRBJ2-7; TRBD1 is a possible D gene (6 bases). V lost 6 bases, J lost 6 bases, and 18 bases lay in between. The CDR3 has 14 residues. Germline-derived CDR1 and CDR2 are MDHEN and SYDVKM.

This clone is a singleton in its sample. This sample includes further DNA sequences coding for the same CDR3. The CDR3 nucleotides read TGTGCCAGCAGCCTCGAGCTAGCGGGAGGTTACGAGCAGTACTTC. Translated, it gives CASSLELAGGYEQYF. The chain couples TRBV7-2 to TRBJ2-7; 11 nucleotides line up with TRBD2. The CDR3 consists of 15 residues. Germline CDR1 is SGHTA and CDR2 is FQGNSA. Losses at the gene ends were 5 bases for V and 4 bases for J; bases not matched to a gene: 7.

The chain carries TRBV6-1 and TRBJ2-7, with D uncertain. The germline V and J ends were trimmed by 4 bases and 10 bases, with 23 bases remaining between them. The CDR3 sequence is 15 residues long. CDR1 and CDR2 (germline): MNHNS, SASEGT. The DNA for the CDR3 is TGTGCCAGCAGTGGCCAGAGCCCCCCGTCGTTCAGTCAGTACTTC. This gives the protein CASSGQSPPSFSQYF.

V gene TRBV7-2 combines with J gene TRBJ2-1, with TRBD2 identical over 8 bases. Germline V CDR1 and CDR2: SGHTA, FQGNSA. This CDR3 contains 17 residues. V lost 4 bases, J lost 4 bases, and 12 bases stayed unmatched. CDR3 amino acids: CASSSRGRASGYNEQFF. The CDR3 nucleotides are TGTGCCAGCAGCTCACGAGGTAGGGCTAGCGGGTACAATGAGCAGTTCTTC.

In its sample, this clone was seen once. The chain couples TRBV9 to TRBJ2-2, with D possibly TRBD2 on 6 matching bases. The CDR3 runs 15 residues. V was pared by 2 bases and J by 7 bases, with 15 bases between. From germline, CDR1 is SGDLS and CDR2 YYNGEE. DNA of the CDR3: TGTGCCAGCAGCGTGATAGCGGAGCCCATCGGGGAGCTGTTTTTT. Translation gives CASSVIAEPIGELFF. Together with reference TRBV9 and TRBJ2-2, the CDR3 gives the full variable domain: DSGVTQTPKHLITATGQRVTLRCSPRSGDLSVYWYQQSLDQGLQFLIQYYNGEERAKGNILERFSAQQFPDLHSELNLSSLELGDSALYFCASSVIAEPIGELFFGEGSRLTVL.

V usage is TRBV7-2 and J usage is TRBJ1-2; 7 nucleotides line up with TRBD1. With 5 bases clipped from V and 8 bases from J, the junction kept 14 bases outside the gene matches. The V gene's germline CDR1 is SGHTA and CDR2 FQGNSA. CDR3 length equals 15 residues. CDR3 coding DNA: TGTGCCAGCAGCCTACGGGTTAGGGGGCGGAGAGGCTACACCTTC. The encoded protein is CASSLRVRGRRGYTF.

This clone has only one observation. This sequence joins TRBV10-2 and TRBJ2-1; TRBD2 matches 7 bases. With V trimmed by 2 bases and J by 7 bases, 8 bases remained unmatched. Germline assignment: CDR1 WSHSY and CDR2 SAAADI. The CDR3 consists of 15 residues. The CDR3 protein is CASSEVGGPGNEQFF. Written as DNA, the CDR3 is TGCGCCAGCAGTGAGGTGGGAGGGCCGGGGAATGAGCAGTTCTTC.

This clone was counted once. Different DNA sequences within this sample yield the same CDR3. The gene calls are TRBV2 and TRBJ2-1; a weak D match, TRBD1 (5 bases). This CDR3 has 13 residues. Per the germline V gene, CDR1 is SNHLY and CDR2 is FYNNEI. V was trimmed by 8 bases and J by 0 bases, leaving 8 bases between them. CDR3 protein: CASSRGSYNEQFF. The CDR3 DNA reads TGTGCCAGCTCTAGGGGCTCCTACAATGAGCAGTTCTTC.

This clone was recorded only once. The rearrangement joins TRBV10-2 to TRBJ1-1, with 9 nucleotides matching TRBD1. This CDR3 has 14 residues. Unmatched junction bases numbered 3, after V lost 6 bases and J lost 1 base. Germline CDR1 is WSHSY and CDR2 is SAAADI. This chain's CDR3 is CASSRDRENTEAFF. The CDR3 DNA sequence: TGCGCCAGCAGCCGGGACAGGGAGAACACTGAAGCTTTCTTT.

The chain couples TRBV6-1 to TRBJ1-2; D is uncertain. There are 15 residues in the CDR3. Germline V gene lookup returns CDR1 MNHNS and CDR2 SASEGT. Trimming took 6 bases from V and 0 from J, leaving 14 bases between them. DNA of the CDR3: TGTGCCAGCAGCATCGCGGGTCAAGCTAACTATGGCTACACCTTC. It encodes CASSIAGQANYGYTF.

V is TRBV5-4 and J is TRBJ2-5; D ambiguous. Trimming removed 4 bases at V and 5 bases at J, with 15 bases between. The CDR3 has 14 amino acids. Germline V gene data show CDR1 as SGHNT and CDR2 as YYREEE (reference sequence). CDR3 residues: CASSLRDFSETQYF. Written as DNA, the CDR3 is TGTGCCAGCAGCCTGCGAGACTTCTCGGAGACCCAGTACTTC.

The genes are TRBV10-2 and TRBJ2-7; no definite D call. V was shortened by 6 bases and J by 0 bases, with 12 bases between the two germline ends. Germline loops: CDR1 WSHSY, CDR2 SAAADI. The CDR3 length is 14 residues. CDR3 in DNA: TGCGCCAGCAGAGAACCCTCGGCCTCCTACGAGCAGTACTTC. This sequence encodes CASREPSASYEQYF.

To note about this clone: The identical CDR3 is also encoded by other nucleotide sequences in the sample. The rearrangement joins TRBV14 to TRBJ2-1; no reliable D call. The CDR3 is 14 residues long. Germline assignment: CDR1 SGHDN and CDR2 FVKESK. The V and J ends lost 0 bases and 9 bases respectively, with 12 bases between them. The DNA for the CDR3 is TGTGCCAGCAGCCAAGATCTCTCAGCGACTGAGCAGTTCTTC. It specifies CASSQDLSATEQFF. The whole variable domain, remainder taken from reference TRBV14 and TRBJ2-1, is EAGVTQFPSHSVIEKGQTVTLRCDPISGHDNLYWYRRVMGKEIKFLLHFVKESKQDESGMPNNRFLAERTGGTYSTLKVQPAELEDSGVYFCASSQDLSATEQFFGPGTRLTVL.

J is TRBJ1-1 and V is TRBV5-5; possible D gene TRBD1, 5 bases. CDR1 is SGHKS and CDR2 is YYEKEE in the germline V gene (reference sequence). CDR3 length: 14 residues. Trimming stripped 1 base from V and 6 bases from J, with 13 bases between. CDR3 bases: TGTGCCAGCAGCTTGTTTCGGGGCCCCGCTGAAGCTTTCTTT. As protein: CASSLFRGPAEAFF.